Sequencing of this T cell receptor beta chain was carried out in a study of shared clonotypes between healthy human individuals (dated by TCRdb to about 2020). For the study in its entirety: The cohort comprised two women and a few men aged 18 to 49 years. For each donor, CD4 naive and CD4 memory were each given three plates, CD8 naive was given two plates, and CD8 memory was given one plate. Each donor's leukapheresis produced roughly between roughly 0.85 and 9.5 billion PBMCs. Libraries were prepared and TCR repertoires were sequenced by different laboratories using diverse techniques, in order to increase sequencing depth and limit assay-specific biases. To estimate repertoire size and how much clonotypes are shared between individuals, the study performed deep sequencing of blood TCR repertoires from about five healthy adults. Summary of the overall study and its limitations: Pairwise subsampling indicated that sequencing depth was expected to affect the degree of clonotype sharing among donors. Even with the large sequencing depth, rarefaction of the sorted-subset datasets indicated that sequencing was incomplete. About 5% of naive CD4, around 4% of naive CD8, roughly 2.4% of memory CD4, and about 0.4% of memory CD8 clonotypes were shared across a few donors. Only blood was sampled, and tissue TCR repertoires likely differ from those in blood. Naive subsets generally had larger estimated clonotype richness than memory subsets did. The genetic and exposure-history diversity represented was limited by the small number of donors. Compared with non-shared clonotypes, clonotypes shared by all four sorted-subset donors had higher generation probabilities.

The donors were healthy, HIV-negative adults who had no recently reported acute infections or vaccinations. All donors were Caucasian adults living in Nashville, Tennessee, USA. CD4+ T cells were enriched by magnetic negative selection, after which naive cells were positively selected on CD45RA and the negative fraction was taken as the memory subset. After blood collection by leukapheresis, PBMCs were isolated using Ficoll-Histopaque density gradient centrifugation and then cryopreserved in the vapor phase of liquid nitrogen. Analytical flow cytometry was used to check the purity and quantity of each magnetically sorted T cell population. From each sorted fraction, genomic DNA was isolated and quantified by UV absorbance on a Nanodrop 2000c. Turning to this clone: Its antigen remains unidentified. No much larger clone exists at a distance of one base, and base qualities are not known.

TCR CDR3 regions were amplified from genomic DNA by multiplex PCR using the deep immunoSEQ assay. Extracted genomic DNA from each cell subset was spread evenly across all wells of several immunoSEQ 96-well plates, with each plate serving as a replicate. Each replicate PCR for sorted subsets received roughly 0.2 ug genomic DNA, equal to roughly 29,000 T cell genomes. The purified libraries were quantified using a Qubit 3.0 fluorometer, sized with a Bioanalyzer 2100, and then quantified again using the KAPA Library Quantification kit. Every immunoSEQ 96-well plate was sequenced on a dedicated single-read 150-cycle Illumina NextSeq 550 flow cell. As for how the authors treated the data: Because the immunoSEQ output held only junctional sequences and lacked quality scores, the filtering could not match the filtering applied to full-length reads. To assign V/J genes and CDR3, sequences were annotated against IMGT germline references using PyIR, a Python wrapper for IgBLAST v1.9. Reads were removed for weak V/J assignments (E-value above 1e-6), missing CDR3, stop codons, out-of-frame junctions, or ambiguous translated residues. V3J clonotypes were defined as sequences sharing an identical inferred V gene, J gene, and CDR3 amino acid sequence. Percentage overlap between repertoires was computed as shared unique clonotypes divided by the size of the smaller repertoire. RTK rarefaction, the Chao1 estimator, and Recon v2.1 estimates of unobserved clonotypes were used to assess repertoire richness. Generation probabilities for all TCRbeta clonotypes obtained by the gDNA method from a handful of donors were computed using OLGA. TCRdb mirrors the immuneACCESS table, restricted to in-frame sequences. Some clones are absent from its copies; in checked studies, under half trace to an unresolved V gene, and the reason for the others is unknown. That table supplies the V and J calls and clone size; D and trimming were determined from the DNA. Here the sample has over 2 million clones; 85% to 95% occur a single time. The ten largest clones add up to under 0.15% of the sample.

The CDR3 goes from the cysteine to the phenylalanine over 14 residues. Only the CDR3 part of the read is kept: 42 bases, read in frame from the first base. CDR1 and CDR2 were assigned from the germline V gene as MNHEY and SVGAGI. At the junction V is shortened by 8 bases and J by 3 bases; bases outside the gene matches: 10. This TCR was recovered from a man between 18 and 29 years old in good health. Recombination linked TRBV6-5 to TRBJ2-7; 7 junctional bases match TRBD1. The source material was naive CD4+ T cells sorted from blood. What the cell subset or site label conveys for this sample: CD45RA+ positively selected. The DNA sequence is given as TGTGCCAGCTCAACCAGACAGGGAGACTACGAGCAGTACTTC. The resulting protein is CASSTRQGDYEQYF.